This T cell receptor (beta chain) was found in a study of vaccination effects on CD4 cells after COVID-19. This clone has just one count. Antigen unknown. Antigen-specific CD4+ T cells were expanded with viral peptide pools in the ViraFEST assay before sequencing. Subsequent to a culture period of about ten days, CD4+ T cells were isolated. Vaccinated recipients, who were negative for nucleocapsid antibodies, had no history of SARS-CoV-2 infection. A density of approximately 2 million PBMC per well was used; these cells were cultured with approximately 9.3 IU/ml IL-2 and around 9.6 ug/ml peptides. CDR3 length equals 13 residues. Germline CDR1 and CDR2: LNHDA and SQIVND (reference sequence). The V gene lost 0 bases and the J gene lost 6 bases, with 7 bases spanning the gap. Study-wide points: Only 1 of 255 vaccine-induced clones from healthy vaccinees cross-reacted with common cold coronaviruses. In the study, convalescent patients were few, and early post-infection timepoints were absent.

The data were produced by immunoSEQ multiplex PCR, yet TCRdb's version contains in-frame clones alone and is incomplete. The repertoire includes 70,000 or so clones, around 79% of them detected once, and just under 3% sits in the top ten. This material consisted of CD4+ T cells from PBMCs cultured with HCoV-NL63 spike peptides, taken before COVID-19 vaccination. J is TRBJ2-3 and V is TRBV19, with D perhaps being TRBD1 or TRBD2 (5 bases each). The clonotype comes from a human donor who received a COVID-19 vaccine. CDR3: CASSIDGTDTQYF. The CDR3 bases are TGTGCCAGTAGTATAGATGGGACCGATACGCAGTATTTT.